Below, 25 T cell receptor beta chains from the same sample are listed, as sequenced in a study of early T cells in non-severe SARS-CoV-2 infection. MiXCR, run by TCRdb on the 5' RACE reads, gives a single entry per CDR3 protein. The table includes 55,000 to 65,000 distinct CDR3 sequences, approximately 15% detected once. Sequenced here: whole blood, sampled at baseline. Receptor source: an adult who was a healthcare worker with PCR-confirmed SARS-CoV-2 infection or an uninfected control (not recorded which).

Note on this clonotype: The DNA is omitted, as the CDR3 cannot be located on it reliably, and the CDR3 follows TCRdb's listing. The chain couples TRBV18 to TRBJ2-6; TRBD1, the D gene given by the table, was not confirmed from the DNA. The CDR3 has 16 amino acids, counting both end residues. The germline V gene encodes CDR1 KGHSH and CDR2 LQKENI. This chain's CDR3 is CASSPNWGAGANVLIF.

V gene TRBV7-6 combines with J gene TRBJ1-1; no clear D gene. V was pared by 2 bases and J by 1 base, with 5 bases between. From germline, CDR1 is SGHVS and CDR2 FNYEAQ. This CDR3 comprises 13 residues. CDR3 sequence: CASSLRRNTEAFF. DNA of the CDR3: TGTGCCAGCAGCTTACGGAGGAACACTGAAGCTTTCTTT.

This clonotype was found a few times. This chain connects TRBV10-3 to TRBJ2-3; D not certain. Trimming shortened V by 4 bases and J by 0 bases, and 11 bases separated the two germline ends. This CDR3 contains 15 residues. Looked up from germline, CDR1 is ENHRY and CDR2 is SYGVKD. CDR3: CAISALGSSTDTQYF. CDR3 nucleotide sequence: TGTGCCATCAGTGCCCTAGGATCTAGCACAGATACGCAGTATTTT.

The chain employs TRBV4-1 and TRBJ2-3; TRBD2 aligns across 7 bases. Per germline, CDR1 MGHRA and CDR2 YSYEKL. V was clipped by 1 base and J by 12 bases; unmatched bases: 28. This CDR3 has 20 residues. CDR3 residues: CASSQGPSLTAGVPIPPQYF. CDR3 sequence (DNA): TGCGCCAGCAGCCAAGGCCCCTCCTTGACGGCGGGGGTCCCAATACCTCCCCAGTATTTT.

V is TRBV12-3 or TRBV12-4 and J is TRBJ2-7, with 8 bases that match TRBD2. J gave up 0 bases and V 3 bases, and 4 bases lay outside the gene matches. This CDR3 spans 15 amino acids. The CDR3 region is CASSFERGRSYEQYF. In DNA, the CDR3 is TGTGCCAGCAGTTTCGAGCGGGGGCGCTCCTACGAGCAGTACTTC.

The gene calls are TRBV6-2 or TRBV6-3 and TRBJ2-1; the match to TRBD2 covers 7 bases. Losses at the gene ends were 2 bases for V and 1 base for J; bases not matched to a gene: 5. Germline V CDR1 and CDR2: MNHEY, SVGEGT. The CDR3 totals 16 residues. The CDR3 DNA is TGTGCCAGCAGTTACGGCGGGAGTTTTTCCTACAATGAGCAGTTCTTC. Its protein is CASSYGGSFSYNEQFF.

This clonotype showed up many times. The CDR3 loop reads CASSRDTYSPLHF. Here the CDR3 DNA reads TGTGCCAGCAGCCGGGACACGTATTCACCCCTCCACTTT. This chain links TRBV2 with TRBJ1-6, with D possibly matching TRBD1 (6 bases). Trimming cost V 6 bases and J 8 bases, with 11 bases left between them. The CDR3 runs 13 residues. Germline values: CDR1 SNHLY, CDR2 FYNNEI.

This clonotype was picked up a small number of times. The chain couples TRBV6-6 to TRBJ1-2; D is undetermined. CDR1 MNHNY and CDR2 SVGAGI come from the germline V gene (reference sequence). V was shortened by 2 bases and J by 7 bases, with 17 bases between the two germline ends. The CDR3 length is 15 residues. CDR3 sequence (DNA): TGTGCCAGCAGTTACCTGGGCCCCGATTATGGTGGCTACACCTTC. Encoded protein: CASSYLGPDYGGYTF.

This clonotype has at least ten counts. V is TRBV5-6 and J is TRBJ2-7; D is unresolved. Germline CDR1 is SGHDT and CDR2 is YYEEEE. The CDR3 contains 12 residues. V was shortened by 4 bases and J by 1 base, with 6 bases between the two germline ends. The CDR3 region has the DNA TGTGCCAGCAGCCGCTTGTCCTACGAGCAGTACTTC. It yields the protein CASSRLSYEQYF.

The J gene is TRBJ2-7, the V gene TRBV6-2 or TRBV6-3, with 13 bases fitting TRBD2. The CDR3 has 15 residues. The V segment lost 5 bases and the J segment 2 bases; nucleotides outside the gene matches: 3. Germline V gene lookup returns CDR1 MNHEY and CDR2 SVGEGT. The CDR3 bases are TGTGCCAGCAGTGTTGGACTAGCGGGAGCCTACGAGCAGTACTTC. This sequence encodes CASSVGLAGAYEQYF.

The genes are TRBV19 and TRBJ2-2, with 8 bases identical to TRBD2. Trimming at V came to 1 base and at J to 6 bases, leaving 7 bases not matched to a gene. This CDR3 is built from 16 residues. Looked up from germline, CDR1 is LNHDA and CDR2 is SQIVND (reference sequence). This chain's CDR3 is CASSIGGGHSPGELFF. The CDR3 region has the DNA TGTGCCAGTAGTATAGGCGGGGGGCACTCTCCCGGGGAGCTGTTTTTT.

This chain links TRBV20-1 with TRBJ1-3; 9 nucleotides agree with TRBD1. Germline values: CDR1 DFQATT, CDR2 SNEGSKA (reference sequence). The CDR3 sequence is 13 residues long. V trimming: 6 bases; J trimming: 4 bases; junction bases outside the gene matches: 4. The CDR3 region is CSAGTGIGNTIYF. As DNA, the CDR3 is TGCAGTGCAGGGACAGGGATCGGAAACACCATATATTTT.

In its sample, this clonotype was seen a few times. Here the CDR3 DNA reads TGTGCCAGCAGCCCTACCGGGCCGGCGGTCTCAAAAGAGCAGTTCTTC. Amino acid sequence: CASSPTGPAVSKEQFF. The rearrangement uses TRBV7-6 and TRBJ2-1; D gene uncertain. There are 16 residues in the CDR3. Trimming took off 5 bases at V and 10 bases at J, with 24 bases between the two ends. Germline V gives CDR1 SGHVS, CDR2 FNYEAQ.

V and J are TRBV28 and TRBJ2-5; 12 bases map to TRBD2. J lost 6 bases, V lost 6 bases, and 8 bases had no gene match. The germline CDR1 and CDR2 sequences are MDHEN and SYDVKM. The CDR3 extends over 15 amino acids. The CDR3 region has the DNA TGTGCCAGCAGCCCTTTGACTAGCGGGGGAAAGACCCAGTACTTC. It yields the protein CASSPLTSGGKTQYF.

The V call is TRBV7-3, the J call TRBJ2-1, with 9 bases matching TRBD2. The trim removed 6 bases at V and 0 bases at J, leaving 3 bases unmatched. This CDR3 has 15 residues. The germline gives CDR1 SGHTA, CDR2 FQGTGA. CDR3 residues: CASSRLAASYNEQFF. The CDR3 nucleotides are TGTGCCAGCAGTCGACTAGCGGCCTCCTACAATGAGCAGTTCTTC.

This clonotype appeared a few times. The chain joins TRBV5-1 to TRBJ2-3; D perhaps matches TRBD1 (6 bases). Germline V gives CDR1 SGHRS, CDR2 YFSETQ. Trimming cost V 2 bases and J 2 bases, with 9 bases left between them. The length of the CDR3 is 14 residues. Written as DNA, the CDR3 is TGCGCCAGCAGCTTTACAGGGATCACAGATACGCAGTATTTT. This sequence encodes CASSFTGITDTQYF.

This clonotype turned up a few times. The V call is TRBV7-6, the J call TRBJ1-4, with no clear D. Germline CDR1 is SGHVS and CDR2 is FNYEAQ. Trimming removed 1 base at V and 0 bases at J, with 6 bases between. This CDR3 has 15 amino acids. CDR3 region: CASSLEASTNEKLFF. In nucleotides, the CDR3 is TGTGCCAGCAGCTTAGAGGCTTCAACTAATGAAAAACTGTTTTTT.

V usage is TRBV11-2 and J usage is TRBJ2-1; the match to TRBD1 covers 8 bases. Germline-derived CDR1 and CDR2 are SGHAT and FQNNGV. V lost 5 bases, J lost 1 base, and 4 bases stayed unmatched. CDR3 size: 15 residues. In DNA, the CDR3 is TGTGCCAGCAGCCCCGACAGGGGATCCTACAATGAGCAGTTCTTC. The encoded protein is CASSPDRGSYNEQFF.

The V call is TRBV27, the J call TRBJ2-7; TRBD1 agrees at 9 bases. Germline V CDR1 and CDR2: MNHEY, SMNVEV (reference sequence). This CDR3 has 14 residues. V gave up 6 bases and J gave up 0 bases; unmatched junction bases: 3. CDR3 nucleotide sequence: TGTGCCAGCAGAAGACAGGGGGGCTCCTACGAGCAGTACTTC. This encodes CASRRQGGSYEQYF.

This clonotype turned up a few times. This chain joins TRBV2 and TRBJ2-3; no clear D. V lost 4 bases and J 5 bases, leaving 10 bases between the germline ends. The CDR3 has 13 amino acids. The germline V gene has CDR1 SNHLY and CDR2 FYNNEI. The CDR3 spells CASSVRVQDTQYF. The CDR3 DNA follows: TGTGCCAGCAGTGTACGGGTCCAAGATACGCAGTATTTT.

The gene calls are TRBV4-1 and TRBJ1-1, with no clear D. The CDR3 is 15 amino acids. The germline CDR1 and CDR2 sequences are MGHRA and YSYEKL. V was clipped by 0 bases and J by 1 base, with 9 bases between them. The CDR3 region is CASSQDGRRNTEAFF. CDR3 nucleotides: TGCGCCAGCAGCCAAGACGGACGTCGGAACACTGAAGCTTTCTTT.

This clonotype occurred many times. V and J are TRBV7-6 and TRBJ2-7; possibly TRBD1 for D (6 bases). Between the trimmed V and J ends, which lost 4 bases and 4 bases, there was a span of 11 bases. This CDR3 is 13 amino acids long. CDR1 and CDR2 (germline): SGHVS, FNYEAQ. Written as DNA, the CDR3 is TGTGCCAGCAGCTCGACGACAGGATACGAGCAGTACTTC. Translated: CASSSTTGYEQYF. Combining the CDR3 with reference TRBV7-6 and TRBJ2-7 gives the whole variable domain GAGVSQSPRYKVTKRGQDVALRCDPISGHVSLYWYRQALGQGPEFLTYFNYEAQQDKSGLPNDRFSAERPEGSISTLTIQRTEQRDSAMYRCASSSTTGYEQYFGPGTRLTVT.

The table lists this clonotype with a few counts. The chain joins TRBV7-6 to TRBJ2-1, with D uncertain. Germline V gene sequence: CDR1 SGHVS, CDR2 FNYEAQ. Trimming took off 0 bases at V and 5 bases at J, with 8 bases between the two ends. The CDR3 runs 14 residues. The CDR3 loop is CASSLAGVNNEQFF. In DNA, the CDR3 is TGTGCCAGCAGCTTAGCTGGGGTGAACAATGAGCAGTTCTTC.

This rearrangement joins TRBV3-1 to TRBJ2-7; the D is unclear. The CDR3 runs to 12 residues. CDR1 LGHDT and CDR2 YNNKEL come from the germline V gene (reference sequence). Trimming shortened V by 3 bases and J by 2 bases, and 5 bases separated the two germline ends. The CDR3 region has the DNA TGTGCCAGCAGCCAGGCAGCCTACGAGCAGTACTTC. This gives the protein CASSQAAYEQYF.

The rearrangement joins TRBV20-1 to TRBJ2-2, with D perhaps matching TRBD2 (5 bases). CDR1 and CDR2 (germline): DFQATT, SNEGSKA (reference sequence). This CDR3 comprises 14 residues. Trimming removed 1 base from V and 2 bases from J, with 8 bases in between. The CDR3 protein is CSARAWTNTGELFF. The CDR3, as DNA: TGCAGTGCTAGAGCCTGGACTAACACCGGGGAGCTGTTTTTT.